This entry concerns a single T cell receptor beta chain. The sample belongs to a study of technical replicates of blood from a handful of donors. This CDR3 region has 14 residues. The germline V gene encodes CDR1 ENHRY and CDR2 SYGVKD. V lost 2 bases to trimming and J lost 7 bases; unmatched junction nucleotides: 5. Assay used: immunoSEQ multiplex PCR; TCRdb lists only in-frame clones, some missing. The top ten clones hold roughly 0.23% of a sample with around 92,000 clones, under 97% of them seen once. The chain has TRBV10-3 and TRBJ1-5, with 7 bases identical to TRBD1. Sequenced material: T cells isolated from PBMCs. The TCR sequence derives from a human donor in good health. CDR3 nucleotide sequence: TGTGCCATCAGTGAGGCGACAGGGATCCAGCCCCAGCATTTT. Its protein product is CAISEATGIQPQHF.